These 32 T cell receptor beta chains share one sample of origin, sequenced in a study of T-cell reconstitution after alpha-beta-depleted transplantation in children. It was with unique molecular identifiers that the TCRbeta library was prepared. TCRdb reprocessed the PCR reads with MiXCR, giving one entry per CDR3 protein. This table has about 58,000 distinct CDR3 sequences, 44% appearing once. The sample was PBMCs, mostly from graft donor cells, taken 360 days after TCRalphabeta/CD19-depleted stem cell transplant. All receptors come from a male patient younger than 18 who had a stem cell transplant for acute lymphoblastic leukemia, so the T cells may come from the graft donor.

This clonotype has just a few counts. This chain links TRBV12-3 or TRBV12-4 with TRBJ2-7; 11 nucleotides agree with TRBD1. Trimming removed 7 bases from V and 5 bases from J; junction bases left unmatched: 4. The CDR3 sequence is 13 residues long. The CDR3 bases are TGTGCCAGCAACGGACAGGGGGCCGACGAGCAGTACTTC. Translated: CASNGQGADEQYF.

A few counts support this clonotype. The chain is built from TRBV4-2 and TRBJ2-7; TRBD2 matches 7 bases. The CDR3 runs 16 residues. V gave up 1 base and J gave up 1 base; unmatched junction bases: 7. Germline V lookup: CDR1 LGHNA, CDR2 YNFKEQ. For the CDR3, the DNA is TGTGCCAGCAGCCAAGGGGGAACGGGGGGATCCTACGAGCAGTACTTC. Amino acid sequence: CASSQGGTGGSYEQYF.

The V and J genes are TRBV20-1 and TRBJ2-3, with 10 bases matching TRBD2. This CDR3 spans 14 amino acids. J was trimmed by 2 bases and V by 3 bases; bases with no gene match: 2. Germline V gene lookup returns CDR1 DFQATT and CDR2 SNEGSKA (reference sequence). The chain's CDR3 is CSASTSGDTDTQYF. DNA for the CDR3: TGCAGTGCTAGCACTAGCGGGGACACAGATACGCAGTATTTT.

This clonotype was detected only a few times. The V and J genes are TRBV3-1 and TRBJ2-7; D possibly corresponds to TRBD2 (5 bases). The CDR3 has 14 amino acids. With 1 base removed from V and 3 bases from J, the gap between germline ends came to 10 bases. CDR1 is LGHDT, CDR2 YNNKEL, per germline (reference sequence). The CDR3: CASSQVAGFYEQYF. In DNA, the CDR3 is TGTGCCAGCAGCCAAGTGGCGGGTTTCTACGAGCAGTACTTC.

The chain couples TRBV7-6 to TRBJ2-3; D could derive from TRBD1 or TRBD2 (5 bases each). V was pared by 1 base and J by 4 bases, with 9 bases between. Per germline, CDR1 SGHVS and CDR2 FNYEAQ. The CDR3 totals 14 residues. The CDR3 DNA reads as TGTGCCAGCAGCTTAGTTTTGGGGGCAGATACGCAGTATTTT. Translation: CASSLVLGADTQYF.

V usage is TRBV20-1 and J usage is TRBJ1-2; D perhaps matches TRBD1 (5 bases). CDR3 size: 14 residues. Germline lookup yields CDR1 DFQATT and CDR2 SNEGSKA (reference sequence). Trimming left V 5 bases short and J 6 bases short, with 19 bases between. The CDR3 loop reads CSAATPGRSDGYTF. DNA of the CDR3: TGCAGTGCTGCTACTCCGGGACGGTCGGATGGCTACACCTTC.

The rearrangement links TRBV5-1 to TRBJ1-1; 7 bases fit TRBD1. The V and J ends lost 0 bases and 5 bases, in that order; junction bases with no gene match: 4. The CDR3 totals 14 residues. Per germline, CDR1 SGHRS and CDR2 YFSETQ. The CDR3 region has the DNA TGCGCCAGCAGCTTGGACAGGGGCGGAACTGAAGCTTTCTTT. It is translated as CASSLDRGGTEAFF.

The chain carries TRBV7-3 and TRBJ2-3; D remains ambiguous. The germline V gene has CDR1 SGHTA and CDR2 FQGTGA. Trimming removed 10 bases from V and 5 bases from J, with 16 bases in between. The CDR3 contains 13 residues. The CDR3 protein is CANQTGPGDTQYF. In nucleotides, the CDR3 is TGTGCCAACCAGACTGGGCCGGGAGATACGCAGTATTTT. Drawing the rest from reference TRBV7-3 and TRBJ2-3, the complete variable domain is GAGVSQTPSNKVTEKGKYVELRCDPISGHTALYWYRQSLGQGPEFLIYFQGTGAADDSGLPNDRFFAVRPEGSVSTLKIQRTERGDSAVYLCANQTGPGDTQYFGPGTRLTVL.

The chain recombines TRBV20-1 with TRBJ2-7; D might be TRBD2 (6 bases). With 0 bases removed from V and 6 bases from J, the gap between germline ends came to 12 bases. The V gene's germline CDR1 is DFQATT and CDR2 SNEGSKA (reference sequence). The CDR3 spans 13 residues. For the CDR3, the DNA is TGCAGTGCTAGAGATGCTAGCGCGGGCGAGCAGTACTTC. This translates into CSARDASAGEQYF.

The chain is built from TRBV11-2 and TRBJ2-3, with D maybe TRBD2 (5 bases). Germline CDR1 is SGHAT and CDR2 is FQNNGV. The CDR3 covers 16 residues. Trimming shortened V by 5 bases and J by 0 bases, and 15 bases separated the two germline ends. CDR3 region: CASSRHRGDSTDTQYF. The CDR3, as DNA: TGTGCCAGCAGCCGTCACCGGGGTGACAGCACAGATACGCAGTATTTT.

This clonotype was seen a handful of times. The J gene is TRBJ2-7, the V gene TRBV4-3, with TRBD1 matching 7 bases. The CDR3 is 15 residues long. V gave up 2 bases and J gave up 2 bases; unmatched junction bases: 6. The germline gives CDR1 LGHNA, CDR2 YSLEER. CDR3 sequence reads: CASSQQTGSAYEQYF. CDR3 coding DNA: TGCGCCAGCAGCCAACAGACAGGGAGCGCCTACGAGCAGTACTTC.

The chain couples TRBV28 to TRBJ1-5; no firm D call. The CDR3 consists of 13 residues. Germline V CDR1 and CDR2: MDHEN, SYDVKM. Deletions cut 3 bases from V and 6 bases from J, with 9 bases between. The CDR3 spells CASSFRALQPQHF. DNA of the CDR3: TGTGCCAGCAGTTTTAGGGCCCTTCAGCCCCAGCATTTT.

The gene calls are TRBV27 and TRBJ2-2; unclear D gene. The CDR3 covers 12 residues. V dropped 4 bases and J dropped 10 bases, with 10 bases sitting between them. Germline loops: CDR1 MNHEY, CDR2 SMNVEV (reference sequence). The CDR3 DNA follows: TGTGCCAGCAGTTCTAGGACGGCGGAGCTGTTTTTT. This translates into CASSSRTAELFF.

This chain joins TRBV6-5 and TRBJ2-3, with TRBD2 matching 11 bases. This CDR3 has 18 residues. Germline CDR1 is MNHEY and CDR2 is SVGAGI. Trimming cost V 1 base and J 2 bases; bases outside gene matches: 8. CDR3 amino acids: CASSYFHSGGADTDTQYF. The CDR3 coding sequence is TGTGCCAGCAGTTACTTCCATAGCGGGGGGGCCGACACAGATACGCAGTATTTT.

The genes are TRBV7-8 and TRBJ2-5, with 9 bases lining up with TRBD2. Unmatched junction bases numbered 12, after V lost 5 bases and J lost 5 bases. The CDR3 extends over 16 amino acids. Germline values: CDR1 SGHVS, CDR2 FQNEAQ. The CDR3 here is CASSLASGLAWETQYF. The CDR3 region has the DNA TGTGCCAGCAGCCTCGCTTCGGGACTAGCTTGGGAGACCCAGTACTTC.

A few counts support this clonotype. The gene calls are TRBV3-1 and TRBJ2-1; no clear D gene. CDR3 length equals 13 residues. Germline V gene sequence: CDR1 LGHDT, CDR2 YNNKEL (reference sequence). V was cut by 2 bases and J by 13 bases, with 15 bases left in between. CDR3 DNA: TGTGCCAGCAGCCAAAATTCTCCACTTAGTCAGTTCTTC. Amino acid sequence: CASSQNSPLSQFF.

This chain connects TRBV5-5 to TRBJ2-5; TRBD1 is a possible D gene (5 bases). The CDR3 covers 14 residues. Germline CDR1 SGHKS, CDR2 YYEKEE (reference sequence). Trimming took 1 base from V and 1 from J, leaving 8 bases between them. The CDR3 DNA sequence: TGTGCCAGCAGCTTGATGACAGTCCAAGAGACCCAGTACTTC. Protein product: CASSLMTVQETQYF.

The chain couples TRBV5-1 to TRBJ2-1; 7 positions agree with TRBD2. Trimming cost V 0 bases and J 1 base; bases outside gene matches: 7. This CDR3 has 17 residues. CDR1 and CDR2 (germline): SGHRS, YFSETQ. In DNA form, the CDR3 reads TGCGCCAGCAGCTTGGACTTTAGCGGGCGATCCTACAATGAGCAGTTCTTC. Translating it yields CASSLDFSGRSYNEQFF. The variable domain in full, with the rest retrieved from reference TRBV5-1 and TRBJ2-1, is KAGVTQTPRYLIKTRGQQVTLSCSPISGHRSVSWYQQTPGQGLQFLFEYFSETQRNKGNFPGRFSGRQFSNSRSEMNVSTLELGDSALYLCASSLDFSGRSYNEQFFGPGTRLTVL.

This chain connects TRBV3-1 to TRBJ2-1; D is undetermined. The CDR3 is made up of 15 amino acids. The ends were cut back, 4 bases at V and 1 base at J, with 11 bases in the middle. Germline loops: CDR1 LGHDT, CDR2 YNNKEL (reference sequence). CDR3 nucleotide sequence: TGTGCCAGCAGCCGGAGCAGCGCATCCTACAATGAGCAGTTCTTC. Protein sequence: CASSRSSASYNEQFF.

The chain joins TRBV12-3 or TRBV12-4 to TRBJ2-7, with D possibly matching TRBD2 (7 bases). The CDR3 consists of 16 residues. Trimming removed 5 bases from V and 3 bases from J, with 20 bases in between. This CDR3 reads CASSTPGEGGVYEQYF. CDR3 sequence (DNA): TGTGCCAGCAGTACGCCCGGCGAGGGGGGGGTCTACGAGCAGTACTTC.

The chain combines TRBV20-1 with TRBJ2-7; maybe TRBD2 (6 bases). The CDR3 extends over 15 amino acids. From germline, CDR1 is DFQATT and CDR2 SNEGSKA (reference sequence). V lost 0 bases, J lost 3 bases, and 15 bases lay in between. CDR3 loop: CSARDPGVSLYEQYF. The CDR3 region has the DNA TGCAGTGCTAGAGATCCGGGGGTCTCTCTCTACGAGCAGTACTTC.

The chain links TRBV12-3 or TRBV12-4 to TRBJ1-2; D uncertain. V was trimmed by 3 bases and J by 8 bases, leaving 13 bases between them. This CDR3 has 13 residues. CDR3 loop: CASSFRLPGGYTF. CDR3 sequence (DNA): TGTGCCAGCAGTTTTCGGCTGCCGGGGGGCTACACCTTC.

This clonotype has just a few counts. The CDR3 loop is CASSQEGLEQYF. The CDR3, as DNA: TGTGCCAGCAGCCAAGAGGGGCTTGAGCAGTACTTC. This chain uses TRBV4-2 with TRBJ2-7; tentatively, D is TRBD1 (5 bases). Trimming cost V 0 bases and J 7 bases, with 7 bases left between them. This CDR3 is 12 amino acids long. Germline values: CDR1 LGHNA, CDR2 YNFKEQ.

The rearrangement uses TRBV5-1 and TRBJ2-2; 7 bases agree with TRBD2. The J segment lost 7 bases and the V segment lost 5 bases, leaving 2 bases of the junction unmatched. The CDR3 contains 12 residues. In germline, CDR1 is SGHRS, CDR2 YFSETQ. The CDR3 loop is CASRAGLGELFF. CDR3 nucleotides: TGCGCCAGCAGAGCGGGACTCGGGGAGCTGTTTTTT.

This clonotype was recorded a few times. This chain's CDR3 is CASSLTSPYNEQFF. The CDR3 bases are TGCGCCAGCAGCTTAACTTCTCCCTACAATGAGCAGTTCTTC. The chain uses TRBV5-1 and TRBJ2-1; D gene ambiguous. With 2 bases removed from V and 2 bases from J, the gap between germline ends came to 8 bases. Looked up from germline, CDR1 is SGHRS and CDR2 is YFSETQ. This CDR3 has 14 residues.

The chain recombines TRBV7-9 with TRBJ2-3, with 7 bases matching TRBD1. J was trimmed by 0 bases and V by 5 bases; bases with no gene match: 8. Per germline, CDR1 SEHNR and CDR2 FQNEAQ (reference sequence). This CDR3 contains 16 residues. The CDR3 sequence: CASSPGQATSTDTQYF. The CDR3 nucleotides read TGTGCCAGCAGCCCTGGACAGGCTACGAGCACAGATACGCAGTATTTT. The full variable domain, its missing parts supplied by reference TRBV7-9 and TRBJ2-3, is DTGVSQNPRHKITKRGQNVTFRCDPISEHNRLYWYRQTLGQGPEFLTYFQNEAQLEKSRLLSDRFSAERPKGSFSTLEIQRTEQGDSAMYLCASSPGQATSTDTQYFGPGTRLTVL.

This clonotype was observed a few times. The chain links TRBV29-1 to TRBJ2-2; D might be TRBD1 (6 bases). V lost 8 bases to trimming and J lost 4 bases, with 11 bases between them. CDR1 SQVTM and CDR2 ANQGSEA come from the germline V gene. The CDR3 extends over 12 amino acids. As DNA, the CDR3 is TGCAGCTCCCGAGGGGGCACCGGGGAGCTGTTTTTT. Translated, it gives CSSRGGTGELFF.

The chain carries TRBV7-3 and TRBJ2-7, with 10 bases aligning to TRBD1. The CDR3 length is 14 residues. The germline V gene encodes CDR1 SGHTA and CDR2 FQGTGA. V lost 5 bases, J lost 3 bases, and 4 bases stayed unmatched. The CDR3 DNA reads as TGTGCCAGCAGCCAAGGACAGGGGGTCTACGAGCAGTACTTC. Its translation is CASSQGQGVYEQYF.

The chain has TRBV12-3 or TRBV12-4 and TRBJ1-1; 12 bases agree with TRBD1. The CDR3 sequence is 19 residues long. With 5 bases clipped from V and 3 bases from J, the junction kept 16 bases outside the gene matches. CDR3 residues: CASSDTRVPGQGAHTEAFF. DNA of the CDR3: TGTGCCAGCAGTGACACCCGTGTCCCGGGACAGGGGGCCCACACTGAAGCTTTCTTT.

The gene calls are TRBV29-1 and TRBJ2-3; possibly TRBD2 for D (6 bases). Trimming cost V 1 base and J 0 bases, with 8 bases left between them. The CDR3 consists of 14 residues. Germline CDR1 and CDR2: SQVTM and ANQGSEA. The chain's CDR3 is CSVEGRGSTDTQYF. Written as DNA, the CDR3 is TGCAGCGTTGAAGGGAGGGGTAGCACAGATACGCAGTATTTT.

The DNA for the CDR3 is TGTGCCAGCAGCTTAAAGGGATCCGCGGCCCCCACAGATACGCAGTATTTT. This gives the protein CASSLKGSAAPTDTQYF. The V and J genes are TRBV7-6 and TRBJ2-3; D call uncertain. Per germline, CDR1 SGHVS and CDR2 FNYEAQ. Trimming removed 2 bases from V and 2 bases from J, with 17 bases in between. The CDR3 is 17 amino acids.

V gene TRBV10-3 combines with J gene TRBJ2-7; 9 bases match TRBD1. Germline assignment: CDR1 ENHRY and CDR2 SYGVKD. V trimming: 1 base; J trimming: 5 bases; junction bases outside the gene matches: 9. The CDR3 consists of 16 residues. Written as DNA, the CDR3 is TGTGCCATCAGTGAGTATGGGACAGGGTCTTCTGACGAGCAGTACTTC. Its protein product is CAISEYGTGSSDEQYF.